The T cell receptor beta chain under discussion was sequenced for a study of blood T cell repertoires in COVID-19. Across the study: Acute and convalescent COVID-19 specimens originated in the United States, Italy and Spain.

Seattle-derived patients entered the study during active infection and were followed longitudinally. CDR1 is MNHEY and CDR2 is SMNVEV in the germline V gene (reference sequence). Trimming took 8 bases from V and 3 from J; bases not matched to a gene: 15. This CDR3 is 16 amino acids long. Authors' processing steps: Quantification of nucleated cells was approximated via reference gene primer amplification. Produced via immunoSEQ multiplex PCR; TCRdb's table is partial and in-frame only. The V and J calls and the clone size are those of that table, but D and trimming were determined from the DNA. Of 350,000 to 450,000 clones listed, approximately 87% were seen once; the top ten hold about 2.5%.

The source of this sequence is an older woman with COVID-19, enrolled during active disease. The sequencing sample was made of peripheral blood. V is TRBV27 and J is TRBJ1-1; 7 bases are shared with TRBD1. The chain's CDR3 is CASRGGRGPGDTEAFF. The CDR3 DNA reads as TGTGCCAGCCGCGGAGGAAGGGGGCCAGGGGACACTGAAGCTTTCTTT.